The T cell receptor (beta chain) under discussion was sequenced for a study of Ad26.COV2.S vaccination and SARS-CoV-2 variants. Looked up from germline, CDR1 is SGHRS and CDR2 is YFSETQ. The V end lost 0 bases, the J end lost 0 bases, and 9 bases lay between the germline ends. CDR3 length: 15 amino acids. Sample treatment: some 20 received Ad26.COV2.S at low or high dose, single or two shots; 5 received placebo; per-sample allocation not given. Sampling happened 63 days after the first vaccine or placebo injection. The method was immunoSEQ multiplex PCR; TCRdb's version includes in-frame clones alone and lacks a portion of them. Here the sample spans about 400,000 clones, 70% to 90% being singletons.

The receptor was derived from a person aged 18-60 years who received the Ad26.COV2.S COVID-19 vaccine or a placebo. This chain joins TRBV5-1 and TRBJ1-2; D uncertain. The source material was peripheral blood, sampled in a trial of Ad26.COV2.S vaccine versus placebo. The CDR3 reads CASSLGSSTNYGYTF. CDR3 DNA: TGCGCCAGCAGCTTGGGCAGCAGTACTAACTATGGCTACACCTTC.